The sequence of this TCR beta chain was determined in a study of blood T cells in healthy people across ages. Study context: In model experiments, template switching was able to capture about one barcoded beta molecule for every two T cells that were present. Study-wide findings and caveats: Donors of long life had a larger count of naive CD4+ cells and greater diversity than aged donors.

A second PCR, run for about 7 to 11 cycles, used a sample-barcoded 5' primer plus a J-beta primer mix. MiXCR, run by TCRdb on the 5' RACE reads, gives a single entry per CDR3 protein. Of around 1.5 million distinct CDR3 sequences in the sample, roughly 64% were seen once. This clonotype was seen a handful of times. Its antigen is not known. Trimming pared 8 bases from V and 4 bases from J, leaving 11 bases between. This CDR3 spans 12 amino acids. Each donor had around 11 milliliters of peripheral blood drawn. Sequenced input: blood. The gene calls are TRBV12-3 or TRBV12-4 and TRBJ2-5, with a weak D call TRBD2 (6 bases). This sequence originates from a man between 18 and 35 years old in good health. The CDR3, as DNA: TGTGCCAGCGGGACTTGGGGAGAGACCCAGTACTTC. It is translated as CASGTWGETQYF.